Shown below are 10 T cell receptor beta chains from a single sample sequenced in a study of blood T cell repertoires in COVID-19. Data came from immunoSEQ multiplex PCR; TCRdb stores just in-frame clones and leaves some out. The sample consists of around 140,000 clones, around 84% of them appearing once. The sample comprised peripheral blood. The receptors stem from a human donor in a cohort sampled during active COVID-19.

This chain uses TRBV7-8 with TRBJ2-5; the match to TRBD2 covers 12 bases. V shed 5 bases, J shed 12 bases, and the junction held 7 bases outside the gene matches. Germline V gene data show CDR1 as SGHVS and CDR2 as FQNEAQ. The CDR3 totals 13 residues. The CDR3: CASSPGLAGMKYF. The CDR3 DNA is TGTGCCAGCAGCCCCGGACTAGCGGGAATGAAGTACTTC.

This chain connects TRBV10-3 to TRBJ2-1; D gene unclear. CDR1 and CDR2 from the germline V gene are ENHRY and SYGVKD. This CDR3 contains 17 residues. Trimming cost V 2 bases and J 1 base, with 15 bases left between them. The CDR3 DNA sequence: TGTGCCATCAGTGAGGCGACACCCCAAAGGTCCTACAATGAGCAGTTCTTC. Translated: CAISEATPQRSYNEQFF.

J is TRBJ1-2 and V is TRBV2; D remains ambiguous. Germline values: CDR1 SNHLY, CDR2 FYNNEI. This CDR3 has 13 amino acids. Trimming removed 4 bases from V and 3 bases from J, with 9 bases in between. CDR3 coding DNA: TGTGCCAGCAGTGTTGAGGGTCACTATGGCTACACCTTC. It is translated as CASSVEGHYGYTF. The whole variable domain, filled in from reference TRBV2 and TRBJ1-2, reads EPEVTQTPSHQVTQMGQEVILRCVPISNHLYFYWYRQILGQKVEFLVSFYNNEISEKSEIFDDQFSVERPDGSNFTLKIRSTKLEDSAMYFCASSVEGHYGYTFGSGTRLTVV.

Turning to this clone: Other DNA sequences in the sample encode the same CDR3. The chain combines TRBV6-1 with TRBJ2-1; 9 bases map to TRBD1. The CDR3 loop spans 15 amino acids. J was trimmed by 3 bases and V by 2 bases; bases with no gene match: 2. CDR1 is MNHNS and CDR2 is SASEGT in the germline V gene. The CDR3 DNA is TGTGCCAGCAGTGAAATGGGACAGGGCTACAATGAGCAGTTCTTC. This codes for CASSEMGQGYNEQFF.

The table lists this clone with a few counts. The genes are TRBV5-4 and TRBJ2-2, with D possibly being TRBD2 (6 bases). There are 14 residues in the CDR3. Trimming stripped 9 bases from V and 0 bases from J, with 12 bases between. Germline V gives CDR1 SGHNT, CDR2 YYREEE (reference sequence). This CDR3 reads CATSSGANTGELFF. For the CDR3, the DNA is TGTGCCACCTCTTCGGGGGCGAACACCGGGGAGCTGTTTTTT.

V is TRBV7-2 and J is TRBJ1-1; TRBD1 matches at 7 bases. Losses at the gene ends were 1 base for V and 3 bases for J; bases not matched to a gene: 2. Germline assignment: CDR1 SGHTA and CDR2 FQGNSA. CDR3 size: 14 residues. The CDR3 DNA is TGTGCCAGCAGCTTAGTCACAGGGGACACTGAAGCTTTCTTT. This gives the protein CASSLVTGDTEAFF.

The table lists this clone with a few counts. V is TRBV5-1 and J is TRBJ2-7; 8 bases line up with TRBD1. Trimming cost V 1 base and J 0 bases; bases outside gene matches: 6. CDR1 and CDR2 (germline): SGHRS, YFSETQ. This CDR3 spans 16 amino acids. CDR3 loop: CASSLRGTGDSYEQYF. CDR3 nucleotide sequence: TGCGCCAGCAGCTTGAGGGGGACAGGCGACTCCTACGAGCAGTACTTC.

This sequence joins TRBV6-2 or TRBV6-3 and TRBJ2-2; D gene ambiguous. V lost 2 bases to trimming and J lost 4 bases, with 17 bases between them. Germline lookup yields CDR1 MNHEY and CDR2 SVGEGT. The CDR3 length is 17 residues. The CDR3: CASSYPKGEMGTGELFF. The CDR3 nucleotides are TGTGCCAGCAGTTACCCCAAAGGAGAAATGGGCACCGGGGAGCTGTTTTTT.

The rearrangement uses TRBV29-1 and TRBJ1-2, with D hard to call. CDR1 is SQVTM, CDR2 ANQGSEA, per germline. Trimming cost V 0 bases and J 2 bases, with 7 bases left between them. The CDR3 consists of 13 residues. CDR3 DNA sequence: TGCAGCGTTGAAGATCCCAGGAACTATGGCTACACCTTC. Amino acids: CSVEDPRNYGYTF. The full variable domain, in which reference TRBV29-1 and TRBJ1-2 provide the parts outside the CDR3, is SAVISQKPSRDICQRGTSLTIQCQVDSQVTMMFWYRQQPGQSLTLIATANQGSEATYESGFVIDKFPISRPNLTFSTLTVSNMSPEDSSIYLCSVEDPRNYGYTFGSGTRLTVV.

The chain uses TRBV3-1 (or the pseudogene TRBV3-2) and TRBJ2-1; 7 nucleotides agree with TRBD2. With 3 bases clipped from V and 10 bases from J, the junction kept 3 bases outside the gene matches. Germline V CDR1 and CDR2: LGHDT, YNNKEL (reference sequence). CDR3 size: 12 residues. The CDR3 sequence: CASSHVLAEQFF. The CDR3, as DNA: TGTGCCAGCAGCCACGTACTAGCGGAGCAGTTCTTC.